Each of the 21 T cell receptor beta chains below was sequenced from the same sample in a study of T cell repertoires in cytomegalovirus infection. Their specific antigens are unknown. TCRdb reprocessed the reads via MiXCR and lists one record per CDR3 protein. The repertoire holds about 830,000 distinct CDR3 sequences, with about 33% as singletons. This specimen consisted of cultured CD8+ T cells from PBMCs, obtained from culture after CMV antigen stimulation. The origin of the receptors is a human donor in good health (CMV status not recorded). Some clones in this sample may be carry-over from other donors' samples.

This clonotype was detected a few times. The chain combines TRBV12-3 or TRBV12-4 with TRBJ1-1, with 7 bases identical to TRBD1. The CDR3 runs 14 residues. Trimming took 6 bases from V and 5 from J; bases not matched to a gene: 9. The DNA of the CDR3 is TGTGCCAGCAGCCCTAAAAGGGGGCTAACTGAAGCTTTCTTT. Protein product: CASSPKRGLTEAFF.

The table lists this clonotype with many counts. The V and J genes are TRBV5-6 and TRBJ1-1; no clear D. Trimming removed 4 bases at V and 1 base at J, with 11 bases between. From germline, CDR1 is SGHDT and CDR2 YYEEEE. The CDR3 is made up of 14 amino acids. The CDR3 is CASSPNWGNTEAFF. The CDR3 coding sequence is TGTGCCAGCAGCCCTAATTGGGGGAACACTGAAGCTTTCTTT.

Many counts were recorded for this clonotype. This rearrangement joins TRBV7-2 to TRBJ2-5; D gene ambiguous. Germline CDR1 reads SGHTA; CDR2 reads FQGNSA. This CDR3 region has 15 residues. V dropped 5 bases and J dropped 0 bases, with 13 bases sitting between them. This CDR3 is CASSTLDVYQETQYF. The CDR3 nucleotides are TGTGCCAGCAGCACTCTCGATGTGTACCAAGAGACCCAGTACTTC.

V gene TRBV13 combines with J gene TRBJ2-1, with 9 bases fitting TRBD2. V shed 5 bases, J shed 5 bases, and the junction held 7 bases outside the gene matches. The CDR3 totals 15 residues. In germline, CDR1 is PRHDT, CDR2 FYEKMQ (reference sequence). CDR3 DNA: TGTGCCAGCAGCATAAGACTAGCGGCGAACAATGAGCAGTTCTTC. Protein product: CASSIRLAANNEQFF.

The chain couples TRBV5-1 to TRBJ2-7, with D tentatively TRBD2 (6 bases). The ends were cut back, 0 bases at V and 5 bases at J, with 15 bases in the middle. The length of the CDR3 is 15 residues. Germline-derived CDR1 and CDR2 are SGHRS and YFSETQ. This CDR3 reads CASSLDGGTYDEQYF. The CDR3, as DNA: TGCGCCAGCAGCTTGGACGGGGGAACGTATGACGAGCAGTACTTC.

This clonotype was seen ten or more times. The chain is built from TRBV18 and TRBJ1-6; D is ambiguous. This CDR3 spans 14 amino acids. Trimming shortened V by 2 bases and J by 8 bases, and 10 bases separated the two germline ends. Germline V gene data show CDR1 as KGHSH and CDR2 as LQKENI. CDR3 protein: CASSPMDRDSPLHF. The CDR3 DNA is TGTGCCAGCTCACCAATGGACCGAGATTCACCCCTCCACTTT. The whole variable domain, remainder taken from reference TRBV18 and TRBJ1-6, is NAGVMQNPRHLVRRRGQEARLRCSPMKGHSHVYWYRQLPEEGLKFMVYLQKENIIDESGMPKERFSAEFPKEGPSILRIQQVVRGDSAAYFCASSPMDRDSPLHFGNGTRLTVT.

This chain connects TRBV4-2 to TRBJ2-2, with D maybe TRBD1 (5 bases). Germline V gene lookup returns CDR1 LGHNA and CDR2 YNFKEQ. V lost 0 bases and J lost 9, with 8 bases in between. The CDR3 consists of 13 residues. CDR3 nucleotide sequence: TGTGCCAGCAGCCAAGAATGGGGCCGGGAGCTGTTTTTT. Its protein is CASSQEWGRELFF.

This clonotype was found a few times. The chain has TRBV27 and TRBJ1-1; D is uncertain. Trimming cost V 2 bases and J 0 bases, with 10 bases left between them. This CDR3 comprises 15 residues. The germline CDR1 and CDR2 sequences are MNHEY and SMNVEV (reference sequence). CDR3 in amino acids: CASSLGPDLNTEAFF. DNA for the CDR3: TGTGCCAGCAGTTTAGGTCCGGACTTGAACACTGAAGCTTTCTTT.

The CDR3 is CASSHDGGVDTEAFF. The CDR3 DNA follows: TGTGCCAGTAGCCACGACGGCGGGGTCGACACTGAAGCTTTCTTT. The chain carries TRBV19 and TRBJ1-1; D is unresolved. Trimming removed 6 bases at V and 3 bases at J, with 17 bases between. Germline CDR1 is LNHDA and CDR2 is SQIVND (reference sequence). This CDR3 region has 15 residues.

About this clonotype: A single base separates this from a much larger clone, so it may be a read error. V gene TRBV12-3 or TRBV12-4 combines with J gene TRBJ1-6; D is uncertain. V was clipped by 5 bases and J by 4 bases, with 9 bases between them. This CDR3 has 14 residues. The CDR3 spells CASSGREYNSPLHF. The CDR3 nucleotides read TGTGCCAGCAGTGGCCGGGAATATAATTCACCCCTCCACTTT.

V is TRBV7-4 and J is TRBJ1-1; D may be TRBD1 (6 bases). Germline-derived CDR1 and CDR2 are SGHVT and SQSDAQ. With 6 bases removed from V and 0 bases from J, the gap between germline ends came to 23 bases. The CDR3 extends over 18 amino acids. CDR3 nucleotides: TGTGCCAGCAGAACAATTGGACAGTTAACTCCTATGAACACTGAAGCTTTCTTT. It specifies CASRTIGQLTPMNTEAFF.

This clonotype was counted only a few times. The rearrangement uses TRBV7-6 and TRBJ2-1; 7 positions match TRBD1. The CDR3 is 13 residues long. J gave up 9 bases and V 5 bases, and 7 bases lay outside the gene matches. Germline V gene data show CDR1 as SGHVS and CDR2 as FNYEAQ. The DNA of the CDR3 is TGTGCCAGCAGCATTAACAGGGGTAGTGAGCAGTTCTTC. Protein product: CASSINRGSEQFF.

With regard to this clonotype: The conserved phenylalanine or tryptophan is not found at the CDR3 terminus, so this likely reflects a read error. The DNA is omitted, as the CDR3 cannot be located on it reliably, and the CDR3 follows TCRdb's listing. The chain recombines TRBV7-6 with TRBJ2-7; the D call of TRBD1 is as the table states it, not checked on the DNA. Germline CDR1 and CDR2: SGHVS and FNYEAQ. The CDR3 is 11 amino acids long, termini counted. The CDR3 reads CASSLGGGGTA.

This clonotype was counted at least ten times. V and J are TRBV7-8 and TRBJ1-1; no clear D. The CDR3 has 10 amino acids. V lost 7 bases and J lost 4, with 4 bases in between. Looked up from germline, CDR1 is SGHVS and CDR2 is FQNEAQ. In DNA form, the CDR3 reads TGTGCCAGCAAAGGCACTGAAGCTTTCTTT. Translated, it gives CASKGTEAFF.

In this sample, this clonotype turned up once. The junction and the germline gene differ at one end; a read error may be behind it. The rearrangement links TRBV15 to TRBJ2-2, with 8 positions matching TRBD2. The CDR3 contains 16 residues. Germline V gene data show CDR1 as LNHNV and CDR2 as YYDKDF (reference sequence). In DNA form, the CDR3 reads TGTGCCACCAGCGGAGAACGGGGGGGTGGAACCGGGGAGCTGTTTTTT. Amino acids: CATSGERGGGTGELFF.

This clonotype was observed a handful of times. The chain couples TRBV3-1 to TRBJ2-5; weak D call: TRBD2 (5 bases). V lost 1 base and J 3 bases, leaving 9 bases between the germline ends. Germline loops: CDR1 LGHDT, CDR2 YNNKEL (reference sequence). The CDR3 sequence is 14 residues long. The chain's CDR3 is CASSQARTEETQYF. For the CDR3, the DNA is TGTGCCAGCAGCCAAGCCCGGACTGAAGAGACCCAGTACTTC.

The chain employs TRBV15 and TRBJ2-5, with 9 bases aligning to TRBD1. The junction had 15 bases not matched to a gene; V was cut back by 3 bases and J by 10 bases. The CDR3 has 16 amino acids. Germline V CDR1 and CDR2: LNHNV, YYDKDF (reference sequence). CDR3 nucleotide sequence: TGTGCCACCAGCAGGCCGGGACAGGGACGGGGCTGGGACCAGTACTTC. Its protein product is CATSRPGQGRGWDQYF.

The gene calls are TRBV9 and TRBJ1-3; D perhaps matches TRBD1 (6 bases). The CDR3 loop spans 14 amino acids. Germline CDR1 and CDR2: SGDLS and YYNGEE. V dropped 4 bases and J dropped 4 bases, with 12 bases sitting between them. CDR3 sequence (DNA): TGTGCCAGCAGCAGACCAGGGGACGGAAACACCATATATTTT. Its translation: CASSRPGDGNTIYF.

DNA for the CDR3: TGTGCCAGCGGCGCGGACAGGGGTTACAATGAGCAGTTCTTC. Translated, it gives CASGADRGYNEQFF. The genes are TRBV9 and TRBJ2-1, with TRBD1 matching over 9 bases. The length of the CDR3 is 14 residues. CDR1 and CDR2 from the germline V gene are SGDLS and YYNGEE. Trimming cost V 7 bases and J 4 bases; bases outside gene matches: 6.

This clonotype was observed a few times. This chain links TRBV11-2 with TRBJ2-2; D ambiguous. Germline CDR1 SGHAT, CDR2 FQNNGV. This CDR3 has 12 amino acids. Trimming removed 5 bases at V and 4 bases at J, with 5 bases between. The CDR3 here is CASSKPTGELFF. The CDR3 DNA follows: TGTGCCAGCAGCAAACCCACCGGGGAGCTGTTTTTT.

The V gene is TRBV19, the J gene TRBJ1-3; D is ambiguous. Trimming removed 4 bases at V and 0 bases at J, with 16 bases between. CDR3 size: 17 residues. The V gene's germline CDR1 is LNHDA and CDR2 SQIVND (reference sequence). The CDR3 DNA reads TGTGCCAGTAGTACCTTCCCCGGACGGATCTCTGGAAACACCATATATTTT. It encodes CASSTFPGRISGNTIYF.